The 32 T cell receptor beta chains presented below share a single source sample, sequenced in a study of long-term antiretroviral therapy in people with HIV. A v3.0 immunoSEQ assay was performed at survey level. Generated by immunoSEQ multiplex PCR, the TCRdb table keeps only in-frame clones and is missing some. Of tens of thousands of clones listed, approximately 86% are singletons. Sequenced here: unsorted PBMCs, sampled 1.3 years after starting antiretroviral therapy. These receptors all stem from a man in his 60s with HIV.

The CDR3 DNA follows: TGTGCCTGCTTCTGTAGGGGATTGTCGTGGGGCACTGAAGCTTTCTTT. Amino acids: CACFCRGLSWGTEAFF. V usage is TRBV30 and J usage is TRBJ1-1; possibly TRBD1 for D (5 bases). Germline CDR1 GTSNPN, CDR2 SVGIG (reference sequence). With 6 bases removed from V and 4 bases from J, the gap between germline ends came to 24 bases. This CDR3 has 16 amino acids. Filled out from reference TRBV30 and TRBJ1-1, the complete variable domain reads SQTIHQWPATLVQPVGSPLSLECTVEGTSNPNLYWYRQAAGRGLQLLFYSVGIGQISSEVPQNLSASRPQDRQFILSSKKLLLSDSGFYLCACFCRGLSWGTEAFFGQGTRLTVV.

The CDR3 DNA follows: TGTGCCAGCAGCCGGGACTCGGGCTACGAGCAGTACTTC. It translates to CASSRDSGYEQYF. The V gene is TRBV5-6, the J gene TRBJ2-7, with D possibly matching TRBD2 (6 bases). V lost 4 bases to trimming and J lost 3 bases, with 11 bases between them. Germline CDR1 SGHDT, CDR2 YYEEEE. The CDR3 is made up of 13 amino acids.

V gene TRBV5-1 combines with J gene TRBJ2-4, with a tentative D call TRBD2 (7 bases). The CDR3 totals 14 residues. Germline V gives CDR1 SGHRS, CDR2 YFSETQ. Trimming removed 4 bases from V and 4 bases from J, with 12 bases in between. The CDR3 region has the DNA TGCGCCAGCAGCGGCGGGGGCCCAAAAAACATTCAGTACTTC. The encoded protein is CASSGGGPKNIQYF.

The chain links TRBV14 to TRBJ1-2; a possible D gene is TRBD1 (5 bases). The CDR3 sequence is 14 residues long. V lost 5 bases to trimming and J lost 5 bases, with 15 bases between them. Germline V gene sequence: CDR1 SGHDN, CDR2 FVKESK. The CDR3 loop reads CASSVTGTDYGYTF. The DNA for the CDR3 is TGTGCCAGCAGCGTAACCGGGACGGATTATGGCTACACCTTC.

The V call is TRBV29-1, the J call TRBJ2-4, with D unresolved. From germline, CDR1 is SQVTM and CDR2 ANQGSEA. This CDR3 is built from 14 residues. V dropped 4 bases and J dropped 3 bases, with 13 bases sitting between them. In DNA form, the CDR3 reads TGCAGCGTTGCCGTCAGGCGCCTCAAAAACATTCAGTACTTC. Amino acid sequence: CSVAVRRLKNIQYF.

The rearrangement uses TRBV30 and TRBJ1-3; D is undetermined. Germline loops: CDR1 GTSNPN, CDR2 SVGIG (reference sequence). The V and J ends lost 0 bases and 8 bases respectively, with 17 bases between them. This CDR3 has 15 amino acids. In DNA, the CDR3 is TGTGCCTGGAGTGTAGGGATCAACACTGGGGACACCATATATTTT. This encodes CAWSVGINTGDTIYF. Combining the CDR3 with reference TRBV30 and TRBJ1-3 gives the whole variable domain SQTIHQWPATLVQPVGSPLSLECTVEGTSNPNLYWYRQAAGRGLQLLFYSVGIGQISSEVPQNLSASRPQDRQFILSSKKLLLSDSGFYLCAWSVGINTGDTIYFGEGSWLTVV.

The chain employs TRBV9 and TRBJ2-7, with TRBD1 as a possible D gene (5 bases). The CDR3 has 15 residues. Trimming shortened V by 0 bases and J by 7 bases, and 17 bases separated the two germline ends. Per germline, CDR1 SGDLS and CDR2 YYNGEE. The CDR3 is CASSVEGQGDVEQYF. CDR3 sequence (DNA): TGTGCCAGCAGCGTAGAGGGGCAGGGCGACGTTGAGCAGTACTTC.

The V call is TRBV6-5, the J call TRBJ1-1; 7 nucleotides agree with TRBD1. With 6 bases clipped from V and 7 bases from J, the junction kept 11 bases outside the gene matches. Germline CDR1 and CDR2: MNHEY and SVGAGI. The CDR3 is 14 residues long. CDR3: CASSLRQGGVEAFF. The CDR3 nucleotides are TGTGCCAGCAGCCTCCGACAGGGCGGGGTTGAAGCTTTCTTT.

The CDR3 here is CASTSTQYF. CDR3 nucleotide sequence: TGCGCCAGCACAAGTACGCAGTATTTT. The chain combines TRBV5-1 with TRBJ2-3; D is uncertain. The germline V gene encodes CDR1 SGHRS and CDR2 YFSETQ. Trimming stripped 6 bases from V and 8 bases from J, with 4 bases between. The CDR3 totals 9 residues. Full variable domain (remainder filled in from reference TRBV5-1 and TRBJ2-3): KAGVTQTPRYLIKTRGQQVTLSCSPISGHRSVSWYQQTPGQGLQFLFEYFSETQRNKGNFPGRFSGRQFSNSRSEMNVSTLELGDSALYLCASTSTQYFGPGTRLTVL.

This clone appeared a few times. The CDR3 is CASSPRTGGVVEQYF. For the CDR3, the DNA is TGTGCCAGCAGCCCTCGTACAGGGGGGGTAGTCGAGCAGTACTTC. The rearrangement links TRBV9 to TRBJ2-7; possible D gene TRBD1, 8 bases. The germline V and J ends were trimmed by 4 bases and 6 bases, with 20 bases remaining between them. The V gene's germline CDR1 is SGDLS and CDR2 YYNGEE. This CDR3 is built from 15 residues.

The CDR3 region is CASSNPPGQGAQSNQPQHF. CDR3 in DNA: TGTGCCAGTAGTAACCCACCGGGACAGGGGGCGCAGAGCAATCAGCCCCAGCATTTT. V is TRBV19 and J is TRBJ1-5; 12 bases are shared with TRBD1. Trimming cost V 4 bases and J 1 base; bases outside gene matches: 11. CDR3 length equals 19 residues. Per germline, CDR1 LNHDA and CDR2 SQIVND (reference sequence).

The rearrangement joins TRBV30 to TRBJ2-3; tentative D call: TRBD2 (7 bases). Trimming pared 0 bases from V and 6 bases from J, leaving 13 bases between. The CDR3 sequence is 14 residues long. From germline, CDR1 is GTSNPN and CDR2 SVGIG (reference sequence). The CDR3 spells CAWSVLEGGDTQYF. DNA of the CDR3: TGTGCCTGGAGTGTACTTGAGGGGGGGGATACGCAGTATTTT.

The V gene is TRBV19, the J gene TRBJ2-1, with TRBD1 matching 9 bases. Germline V gene lookup returns CDR1 LNHDA and CDR2 SQIVND (reference sequence). V lost 7 bases and J lost 2; bases outside the gene matches: 9. The length of the CDR3 is 16 residues. This chain's CDR3 is CASTPLTGGTYNEQFF. CDR3 DNA: TGTGCCAGTACTCCTCTGACAGGGGGAACCTACAATGAGCAGTTCTTC.

The rearrangement links TRBV7-9 to TRBJ2-7; D perhaps matches TRBD2 (6 bases). The CDR3 sequence is 13 residues long. Germline V CDR1 and CDR2: SEHNR, FQNEAQ (reference sequence). The ends were cut back, 6 bases at V and 5 bases at J, with 14 bases in the middle. CDR3 protein: CASSPGLADEQYF. The CDR3 bases are TGTGCCAGCAGTCCGGGACTGGCGGACGAGCAGTACTTC.

The chain carries TRBV11-2 and TRBJ2-1, with D uncertain. V dropped 3 bases and J dropped 9 bases, with 12 bases sitting between them. Germline V gene sequence: CDR1 SGHAT, CDR2 FQNNGV. The CDR3 length is 13 residues. The CDR3 reads CASSLRGRSEQFF. DNA for the CDR3: TGTGCCAGCAGCTTGCGAGGACGGAGTGAGCAGTTCTTC.

This chain uses TRBV10-2 with TRBJ2-5, with 8 bases lining up with TRBD2. V was clipped by 2 bases and J by 7 bases; unmatched bases: 12. The CDR3 extends over 16 amino acids. Germline V CDR1 and CDR2: WSHSY, SAAADI. The CDR3 loop is CASSEPFGTRLGTQYF. DNA for the CDR3: TGCGCCAGCAGTGAGCCCTTCGGGACTAGATTAGGGACCCAGTACTTC.

The chain recombines TRBV27 with TRBJ2-1; unclear D gene. The V end lost 5 bases, the J end lost 1 base, and 9 bases lay between the germline ends. Looked up from germline, CDR1 is MNHEY and CDR2 is SMNVEV (reference sequence). The CDR3 is 14 residues long. The CDR3 region is CASSGPVSYNEQFF. The CDR3 region has the DNA TGTGCCAGCAGTGGGCCCGTTTCCTACAATGAGCAGTTCTTC.

The chain combines TRBV4-3 with TRBJ2-2; D is unresolved. Germline assignment: CDR1 LGHNA and CDR2 YSLEER. The CDR3 spans 15 residues. Trimming took off 1 base at V and 6 bases at J, with 12 bases between the two ends. The CDR3 is CASSQGILSSGELFF. The CDR3 bases are TGCGCCAGCAGCCAAGGTATCCTTTCCTCCGGGGAGCTGTTTTTT.

This chain links TRBV30 with TRBJ2-3; no clear D gene. The CDR3 has 15 residues. V was trimmed by 5 bases and J by 0 bases, leaving 15 bases between them. The germline CDR1 and CDR2 sequences are GTSNPN and SVGIG (reference sequence). CDR3 sequence reads: CAWCLGGSSTDTQYF. The CDR3 DNA reads as TGTGCCTGGTGCCTGGGCGGTTCTAGCACAGATACGCAGTATTTT.

The rearrangement uses TRBV28 and TRBJ2-6, with TRBD2 matching over 15 bases. This CDR3 comprises 18 residues. Per germline, CDR1 MDHEN and CDR2 SYDVKM. Unmatched junction bases numbered 1, after V lost 2 bases and J lost 2 bases. DNA of the CDR3: TGTGCCAGCAGTTTAGGACTAGCGGGGGGGCCTGGGGCCAACGTCCTGACTTTC. Protein: CASSLGLAGGPGANVLTF.

The chain links TRBV19 to TRBJ2-5, with D perhaps TRBD2 (5 bases). V lost 6 bases, J lost 5 bases, and 13 bases lay in between. Per germline, CDR1 LNHDA and CDR2 SQIVND (reference sequence). The CDR3 contains 13 residues. The CDR3 DNA is TGTGCCAGTAGCGGCTGGGAGAGGGAGACCCAGTACTTC. Its translation is CASSGWERETQYF.

V usage is TRBV11-2 and J usage is TRBJ2-3, with D possibly matching TRBD2 (5 bases). V lost 5 bases to trimming and J lost 2 bases, with 17 bases between them. From germline, CDR1 is SGHAT and CDR2 FQNNGV. CDR3 length: 16 amino acids. CDR3 in amino acids: CASSPLLDFSTDTQYF. The CDR3 DNA is TGTGCCAGCAGCCCCCTGTTGGACTTTTCCACAGATACGCAGTATTTT.

V usage is TRBV7-6 and J usage is TRBJ2-7; 8 nucleotides match TRBD1. Germline lookup yields CDR1 SGHVS and CDR2 FNYEAQ. V dropped 5 bases and J dropped 3; count of bases not matched to a gene: 9. The CDR3 is 15 residues long. CDR3 sequence reads: CASSLGQGLFYEQYF. The CDR3 DNA sequence: TGTGCCAGCAGCCTAGGACAGGGACTCTTCTACGAGCAGTACTTC.

J is TRBJ2-7 and V is TRBV9; D remains unclear. The CDR3 totals 14 residues. CDR1 SGDLS and CDR2 YYNGEE come from the germline V gene. V lost 3 bases and J lost 1, with 11 bases in between. The CDR3 coding sequence is TGTGCCAGCAGCGCCTACAGTAGGTCCTACGAGCAGTACTTC. Its protein is CASSAYSRSYEQYF.

The chain carries TRBV12-5 and TRBJ2-2, with 15 bases lining up with TRBD2. Germline V gives CDR1 LGHNT, CDR2 FRNRAP. J lost 4 bases, V lost 5 bases, and 8 bases had no gene match. The CDR3 runs to 18 residues. CDR3 amino acids: CASGTGLAGGLGTGELFF. The DNA for the CDR3 is TGTGCTAGTGGTACTGGACTAGCGGGGGGGCTTGGCACCGGGGAGCTGTTTTTT. Full variable domain (remainder filled in from reference TRBV12-5 and TRBJ2-2): DARVTQTPRHKVTEMGQEVTMRCQPILGHNTVFWYRQTMMQGLELLAYFRNRAPLDDSGMPKDRFSAEMPDATLATLKIQPSEPRDSAVYFCASGTGLAGGLGTGELFFGEGSRLTVL.

This chain links TRBV30 with TRBJ1-1, with D possibly being TRBD1 (6 bases). CDR1 and CDR2 (germline): GTSNPN, SVGIG (reference sequence). CDR3 size: 12 residues. Trimming pared 5 bases from V and 0 bases from J, leaving 7 bases between. CDR3 sequence (DNA): TGTGCCTGGGACAGGTTGAACACTGAAGCTTTCTTT. Translation gives CAWDRLNTEAFF.

This clone was picked up a small number of times. This rearrangement joins TRBV4-2 to TRBJ2-5; tentatively, D is TRBD1 or TRBD2 (6 bases each). V was shortened by 2 bases and J by 2 bases, with 15 bases between the two germline ends. The CDR3 is made up of 16 amino acids. Per the germline V gene, CDR1 is LGHNA and CDR2 is YNFKEQ. In nucleotides, the CDR3 is TGTGCCAGCAGCCAAATTAAGGGGGGTGCGCAAGAGACCCAGTACTTC. This encodes CASSQIKGGAQETQYF.

The chain couples TRBV5-6 to TRBJ2-7, with TRBD1 as a possible D gene (5 bases). Germline V gives CDR1 SGHDT, CDR2 YYEEEE. This CDR3 contains 15 residues. Trimming pared 2 bases from V and 3 bases from J, leaving 15 bases between. The chain's CDR3 is CASSFTGRVFYEQYF. CDR3 nucleotide sequence: TGTGCCAGCAGCTTCACAGGCAGGGTATTCTACGAGCAGTACTTC.

The chain is built from TRBV5-5 and TRBJ1-5; D call uncertain. The CDR3 has 17 residues. Trimming shortened V by 4 bases and J by 4 bases, and 21 bases separated the two germline ends. CDR1 is SGHKS, CDR2 YYEKEE, per germline (reference sequence). The CDR3: CASSPLFSVLGNQPQHF. The CDR3 nucleotides are TGTGCCAGCAGCCCGCTTTTTAGTGTTTTGGGGAATCAGCCCCAGCATTTT.

The rearrangement links TRBV14 to TRBJ2-4; perhaps D is TRBD1 or TRBD2 (5 bases each). Germline values: CDR1 SGHDN, CDR2 FVKESK. V was shortened by 0 bases and J by 0 bases, with 15 bases between the two germline ends. The CDR3 is 18 amino acids. The CDR3 loop reads CASSQDLGDRGAKNIQYF. CDR3 DNA sequence: TGTGCCAGCAGCCAAGATCTAGGGGACCGGGGAGCCAAAAACATTCAGTACTTC.

V gene TRBV19 combines with J gene TRBJ1-2, with D hard to call. V lost 6 bases, J lost 8 bases, and 16 bases lay in between. The CDR3 consists of 13 residues. Germline V gene data show CDR1 as LNHDA and CDR2 as SQIVND (reference sequence). Written as DNA, the CDR3 is TGTGCCAGTAGAGAAGCGAGCACAGACGGCTACACCTTC. It specifies CASREASTDGYTF.

This clone was counted a single time. The gene calls are TRBV2 and TRBJ2-1; TRBD2 matches 9 bases. This CDR3 is 18 amino acids long. Germline CDR1 is SNHLY and CDR2 is FYNNEI. V shed 5 bases and J 8 bases; nucleotides not matched to a gene: 19. CDR3 amino acids: CASSYTEGGGGALDEQFF. As DNA, the CDR3 is TGTGCCAGCAGTTACACCGAAGGGGGCGGGGGGGCCTTGGATGAGCAGTTCTTC.